One T cell receptor (beta chain) is described in this entry. Its specificity is unknown. The sample originates from a study of T cell responses to AZD1222 COVID-19 vaccine. V lost 4 bases and J 0 bases, leaving 14 bases between the germline ends. The CDR3 spans 16 residues. Germline CDR1 reads SGDLS; CDR2 reads YYNGEE. Profiling relied on immunoSEQ multiplex PCR, and the TCRdb table lists in-frame clones only, not all of them. This sample has approximately 49,000 clones, with approximately 79% found just once. General study points: Without day 14 samples, only post-peak T cell repertoires were studied.

The origin of this receptor is an adult in good health. This sequence joins TRBV9 and TRBJ1-3, with unresolved D. Sequencing used peripheral blood, obtained on day 0 of MenACWY control vaccination. This CDR3 is CASSYSKESSGNTIYF. The CDR3 DNA sequence: TGTGCCAGCAGCTACTCGAAAGAGAGCTCTGGAAACACCATATATTTT.